This TCR beta chain was recovered during a study of shared clonotypes between healthy human individuals. V was trimmed by 6 bases and J by 5 bases, leaving 16 bases between them. There are 14 residues in the CDR3. The V gene's germline CDR1 is LNHDA and CDR2 SQIVND (reference sequence). As processed by the authors: Because ImmunoSEQ provided only junction sequences with no quality scores, the filtering differed. Using immunoSEQ multiplex PCR, the repertoire was profiled, and TCRdb retains in-frame clones only, with some absent. The V and J calls and clone size were taken over from that table, and D and trimming were inferred from the DNA. Of approximately 810,000 clones listed, about 91% are singletons. This clone is a singleton in its sample. Terminally differentiated effector memory CD45RA+ cells were excluded by CCR7 positive selection of CD45RO-negative cells. Each donor was a Caucasian adult residing in Nashville, Tennessee.

The source material was naive CD8+ T cells sorted from blood. This rearrangement joins TRBV19 to TRBJ1-1; D might be TRBD1 (5 bases). The TCR was taken from a man aged 25 to 40 in good health. The CDR3 bases are TGTGCCAGTAGCCTCGGGACTCCGAGTACTGAAGCTTTCTTT. Translating gives CASSLGTPSTEAFF. Combining the CDR3 with reference TRBV19 and TRBJ1-1 gives the whole variable domain DGGITQSPKYLFRKEGQNVTLSCEQNLNHDAMYWYRQDPGQGLRLIYYSQIVNDFQKGDIAEGYSVSREKKESFPLTVTSAQKNPTAFYLCASSLGTPSTEAFFGQGTRLTVV.